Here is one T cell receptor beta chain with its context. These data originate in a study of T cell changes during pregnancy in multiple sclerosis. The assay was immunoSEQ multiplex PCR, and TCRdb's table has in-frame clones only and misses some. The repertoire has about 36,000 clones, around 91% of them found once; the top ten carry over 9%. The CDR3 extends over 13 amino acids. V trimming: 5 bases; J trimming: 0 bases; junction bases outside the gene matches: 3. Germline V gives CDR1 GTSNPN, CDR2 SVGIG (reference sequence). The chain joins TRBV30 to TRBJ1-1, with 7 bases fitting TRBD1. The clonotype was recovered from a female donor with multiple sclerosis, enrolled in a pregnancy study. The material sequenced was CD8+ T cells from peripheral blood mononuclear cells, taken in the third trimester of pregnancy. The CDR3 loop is CAWSGQLNTEAFF. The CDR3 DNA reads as TGTGCCTGGTCGGGACAGTTGAACACTGAAGCTTTCTTT. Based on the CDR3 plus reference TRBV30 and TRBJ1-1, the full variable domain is SQTIHQWPATLVQPVGSPLSLECTVEGTSNPNLYWYRQAAGRGLQLLFYSVGIGQISSEVPQNLSASRPQDRQFILSSKKLLLSDSGFYLCAWSGQLNTEAFFGQGTRLTVV.